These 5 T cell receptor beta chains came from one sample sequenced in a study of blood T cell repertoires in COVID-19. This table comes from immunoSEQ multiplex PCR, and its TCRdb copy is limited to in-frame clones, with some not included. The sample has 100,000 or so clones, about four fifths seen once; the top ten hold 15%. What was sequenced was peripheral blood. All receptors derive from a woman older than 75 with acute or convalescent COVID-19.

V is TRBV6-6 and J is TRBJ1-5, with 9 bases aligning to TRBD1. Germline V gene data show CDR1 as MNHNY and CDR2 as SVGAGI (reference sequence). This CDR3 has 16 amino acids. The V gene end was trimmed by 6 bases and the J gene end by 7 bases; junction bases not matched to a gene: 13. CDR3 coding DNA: TGTGCCAGCAGATCCCGGGGACAGGGATCGGAGCAGCCCCAGCATTTT. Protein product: CASRSRGQGSEQPQHF.

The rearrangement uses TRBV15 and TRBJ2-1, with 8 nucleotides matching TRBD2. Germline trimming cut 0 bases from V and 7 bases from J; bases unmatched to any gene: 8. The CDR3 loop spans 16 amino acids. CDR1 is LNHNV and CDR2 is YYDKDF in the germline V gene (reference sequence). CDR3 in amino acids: CATSRDRQAGVNEQFF. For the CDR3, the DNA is TGTGCCACCAGCAGAGATCGTCAAGCGGGAGTGAATGAGCAGTTCTTC.

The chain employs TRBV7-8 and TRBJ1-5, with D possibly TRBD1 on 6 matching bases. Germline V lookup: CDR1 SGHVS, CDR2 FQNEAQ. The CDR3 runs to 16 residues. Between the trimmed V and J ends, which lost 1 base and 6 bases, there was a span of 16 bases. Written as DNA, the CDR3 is TGTGCCAGCAGCTTAGAAATAGTCAGGGGCTCTCAGCCCCAGCATTTT. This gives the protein CASSLEIVRGSQPQHF.

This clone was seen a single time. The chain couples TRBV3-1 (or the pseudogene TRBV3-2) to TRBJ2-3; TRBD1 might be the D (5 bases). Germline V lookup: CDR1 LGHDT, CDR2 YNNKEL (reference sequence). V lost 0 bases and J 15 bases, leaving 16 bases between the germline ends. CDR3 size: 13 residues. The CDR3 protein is CASSQEISFRVYF. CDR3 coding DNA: TGTGCCAGCAGCCAAGAAATATCCTTCAGGGTATATTTT.

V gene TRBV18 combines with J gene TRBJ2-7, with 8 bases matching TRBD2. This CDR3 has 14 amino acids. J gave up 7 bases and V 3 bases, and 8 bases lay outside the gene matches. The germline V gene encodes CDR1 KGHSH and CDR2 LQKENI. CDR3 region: CASSPGLVSGEQYF. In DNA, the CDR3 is TGTGCCAGCTCACCGGGACTAGTTTCTGGGGAGCAGTACTTC.